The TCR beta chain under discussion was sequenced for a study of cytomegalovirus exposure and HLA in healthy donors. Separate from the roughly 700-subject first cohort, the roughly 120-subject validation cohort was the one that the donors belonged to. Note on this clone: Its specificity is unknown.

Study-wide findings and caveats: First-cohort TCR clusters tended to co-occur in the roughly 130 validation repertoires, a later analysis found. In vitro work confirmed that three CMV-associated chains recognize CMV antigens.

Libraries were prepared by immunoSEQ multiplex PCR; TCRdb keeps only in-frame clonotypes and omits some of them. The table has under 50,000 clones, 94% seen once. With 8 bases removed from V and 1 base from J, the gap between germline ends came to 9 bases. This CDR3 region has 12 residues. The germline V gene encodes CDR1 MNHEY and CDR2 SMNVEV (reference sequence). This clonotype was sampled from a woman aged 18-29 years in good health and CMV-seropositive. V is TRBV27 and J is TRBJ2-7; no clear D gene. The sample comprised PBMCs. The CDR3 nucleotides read TGTGCCAGCTGGAGAGTTTCCTACGAGCAGTACTTC. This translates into CASWRVSYEQYF.